Presented here are 14 T cell receptor beta chains from one specimen sequenced in a study of cytomegalovirus exposure and HLA in healthy donors. Amplification used 60 Vbeta primers and 13 Jbeta primers. The assay was immunoSEQ multiplex PCR, and TCRdb's table has in-frame clones only and misses some. The sample lists some 25,000 clones; 75% to 85% were seen once. Sequencing was carried out using PBMCs. These receptors all stem from a male donor in good health and CMV-seronegative.

The chain uses TRBV29-1 and TRBJ2-2, with 7 bases fitting TRBD2. V lost 7 bases and J lost 6; bases outside the gene matches: 5. This CDR3 contains 12 residues. Germline V gives CDR1 SQVTM, CDR2 ANQGSEA. DNA for the CDR3: TGCAGCGCGCGGGAGATGGCCGGGGAGCTGTTTTTT. Its protein product is CSAREMAGELFF.

This clone has only one observation. V is TRBV4-3 and J is TRBJ2-5; a weak D match, TRBD2 (6 bases). V was cut by 1 base and J by 7 bases, with 19 bases left in between. Germline V gene sequence: CDR1 LGHNA, CDR2 YSLEER. This CDR3 contains 16 residues. The CDR3 sequence: CASSQALSGQGGTQYF. CDR3 in DNA: TGCGCCAGCAGCCAAGCGCTGTCGGGCCAGGGAGGGACCCAGTACTTC.

As DNA, the CDR3 is TGCGCCAGCAGTATGCCGGACAGGGCCTTCAGGACCCAGTACTTC. Translation: CASSMPDRAFRTQYF. This rearrangement joins TRBV5-1 to TRBJ2-5; TRBD1 aligns across 8 bases. Germline V gene data show CDR1 as SGHRS and CDR2 as YFSETQ. The CDR3 extends over 15 amino acids. After removal of 5 bases from V and 7 bases from J, the junction contained 13 bases not matched to a gene.

CDR3 sequence reads: CASSLGGFSDTQYF. The CDR3 DNA is TGCGCCAGCAGCTTAGGGGGTTTTTCAGATACGCAGTATTTT. The rearrangement joins TRBV5-1 to TRBJ2-3, with D possibly being TRBD1 (6 bases). V was cut by 2 bases and J by 4 bases, with 11 bases left in between. Per germline, CDR1 SGHRS and CDR2 YFSETQ. The CDR3 is 14 residues long.

The chain combines TRBV30 with TRBJ2-3, with D possibly being TRBD2 (7 bases). V lost 5 bases and J lost 2, with 26 bases in between. CDR1 is GTSNPN, CDR2 SVGIG, per germline (reference sequence). The CDR3 covers 18 residues. CDR3: CAWVGGWREQKDTDTQYF. The CDR3 region has the DNA TGTGCCTGGGTAGGGGGGTGGCGGGAGCAAAAGGACACAGATACGCAGTATTTT.

This chain links TRBV5-4 with TRBJ2-3; 9 nucleotides agree with TRBD2. The CDR3 loop spans 16 amino acids. Per germline, CDR1 SGHNT and CDR2 YYREEE (reference sequence). Trimming cost V 0 bases and J 6 bases; bases outside gene matches: 8. CDR3 sequence reads: CASSLGGGRAEDTQYF. DNA of the CDR3: TGTGCCAGCAGCTTGGGTGGCGGGAGGGCAGAGGATACGCAGTATTTT.

In DNA, the CDR3 is TGTGCCAGCAGTTACGCGAGGACAGGCTACGAGCAGTACTTC. Its protein product is CASSYARTGYEQYF. This chain connects TRBV6-5 to TRBJ2-7, with 7 bases that match TRBD1. The CDR3 sequence is 14 residues long. The trim removed 2 bases at V and 3 bases at J, leaving 4 bases unmatched. CDR1 MNHEY and CDR2 SVGAGI come from the germline V gene.

This clone was counted a single time. The genes are TRBV7-8 and TRBJ2-5, with TRBD2 matching 12 bases. The CDR3 is 20 amino acids. Germline values: CDR1 SGHVS, CDR2 FQNEAQ. The V segment lost 0 bases and the J segment 4 bases; nucleotides outside the gene matches: 15. The CDR3 DNA reads TGTGCCAGCAGCTTAGCGAGTATGACTAGCGGGGGCTATACGATAGAGACCCAGTACTTC. Its translation: CASSLASMTSGGYTIETQYF.

CDR3 protein: CASSPPTRGSPLHF. The DNA for the CDR3 is TGTGCCAGCAGTCCTCCAACCAGGGGTTCACCCCTCCACTTT. The chain uses TRBV28 and TRBJ1-6, with D possibly being TRBD1 (6 bases). Trimming shortened V by 5 bases and J by 9 bases, and 14 bases separated the two germline ends. CDR3 length: 14 amino acids. Germline values: CDR1 MDHEN, CDR2 SYDVKM.

This chain uses TRBV4-3 with TRBJ2-3; TRBD2 aligns across 12 bases. V gave up 4 bases and J gave up 1 base; unmatched junction bases: 15. Germline lookup yields CDR1 LGHNA and CDR2 YSLEER. The CDR3 covers 20 residues. This CDR3 is CASSPLPASGRARGTDTQYF. The CDR3 coding sequence is TGCGCCAGCAGCCCCCTACCCGCTAGCGGGAGGGCCAGGGGCACAGATACGCAGTATTTT.

This chain uses TRBV7-3 with TRBJ2-3; no definite D call. Germline lookup yields CDR1 SGHTA and CDR2 FQGTGA. This CDR3 comprises 15 residues. V lost 5 bases to trimming and J lost 0 bases, with 12 bases between them. The chain's CDR3 is CASSRNGDSTDTQYF. The CDR3 DNA follows: TGTGCCAGCAGCCGAAATGGAGACAGCACAGATACGCAGTATTTT.

The chain uses TRBV28 and TRBJ2-5; D is uncertain. The J call may be wrong; the DNA end is better matched by TRBJ2-7. This CDR3 comprises 15 residues. Per germline, CDR1 MDHEN and CDR2 SYDVKM. The CDR3 DNA is TGTGCCAGCACGCCTAGACCGCTCGGAACCTACGAGCAGTACTTC. This translates into CASTPRPLGTYEQYF.

This chain joins TRBV21-1 and TRBJ2-1; the table's D call, TRBD2, was not checked against the DNA. TRBV21-1 is designated a pseudogene. The CDR3 runs to 15 residues. The CDR3 protein is CASSSRGLRANEQFF. The CDR3 nucleotides are TGTGCCAGCAGCTCCCGGGGACTACGGGCCAATGAGCAGTTCTTC.

The chain has TRBV28 and TRBJ1-5; maybe TRBD1 (5 bases). The ends were cut back, 6 bases at V and 0 bases at J, with 9 bases in the middle. Per germline, CDR1 MDHEN and CDR2 SYDVKM. This CDR3 is built from 14 residues. The CDR3 DNA follows: TGTGCCAGCAGAGGGGAATATAGCAATCAGCCCCAGCATTTT. Translated: CASRGEYSNQPQHF.